A selection of T cell receptor beta chains follows, all from one sample in a study of T cells in localized non-small cell lung cancer. The table came from immunoSEQ multiplex PCR; TCRdb's copy has only in-frame clones and leaves some out. This table has around 36,000 clones, roughly 79% appearing once. The specimen comprised peripheral blood mononuclear cells, sampled before any cancer treatment. The receptors here all came from a male donor older than 55 with stage II lung adenocarcinoma. The conserved cysteine and the conserved F or W are not part of the CDR3 here. The D gene is left open where the match is weak.

V gene	D gene	CDR3 length	J gene	CDR3 protein
TRBV15	NA	12	TRBJ2-1	ATSRDSNRDEQF
TRBV4-1	TRBD1	15	TRBJ1-2	ASSQDKGDSPLYGYT
TRBV5-5	NA	10	TRBJ1-3	ASSLAGNTIY
TRBV19	TRBD2	11	TRBJ2-7	ARAGLRGDEQY
TRBV30	NA	12	TRBJ1-4	ALGSGATNEKLF
TRBV10-3	TRBD1	11	TRBJ1-1	AMTKDRATEAF
TRBV6-5	TRBD2	14	TRBJ2-4	ASSYTSGTGKNIQY
TRBV30	TRBD1	13	TRBJ1-1	AWSAGQEMNTEAF
TRBV5-1	NA	13	TRBJ2-7	ASSFRDHSSYEQY
TRBV18	TRBD1	13	TRBJ2-7	ASSPGQGFSYEQY
TRBV4-1	TRBD2	15	TRBJ2-1	ASSQENTGLAYNEQF
TRBV28	NA	11	TRBJ1-2	ASSRDGYYGYT
TRBV30	NA	12	TRBJ1-1	AWNPGLQNTEAF
TRBV19	NA	12	TRBJ2-2	ATGQGGDTGELF
TRBV6-5	TRBD1	13	TRBJ2-5	ASSYGNRGRETQY
TRBV6-5	NA	14	TRBJ1-6	ASSYDRGAFNSPLH
TRBV5-5	TRBD1	14	TRBJ2-3	ASSQAGQGMGDTQY
TRBV30	NA	12	TRBJ2-7	AWSPGTLIYEQY
TRBV5-1	TRBD1	13	TRBJ2-5	ASSPYDRGQETQY
TRBV4-2	NA	12	TRBJ1-1	ASSQGQTNTEAF
TRBV6-5	NA	11	TRBJ1-5	ASSYGAEGPQH
TRBV11-2	NA	11	TRBJ1-5	ASSLTGNQPQH
TRBV30	TRBD1	12	TRBJ1-1	AWSRDSSNTEAF
TRBV5-1	TRBD1	10	TRBJ1-2	ASSFTGDGYT
TRBV5-6	TRBD1	11	TRBJ2-5	ASSFRQGETQY
TRBV4-1	NA	12	TRBJ2-7	ASSQMDGSYEQY
TRBV7-6	TRBD1	13	TRBJ2-2	ASSARQGATGELF
TRBV13	NA	14	TRBJ1-3	ASSYLGQSSGNTIY
TRBV11-2	TRBD1	13	TRBJ1-4	ASSFGTGINEKLF
TRBV9	TRBD1	13	TRBJ2-1	ASSVGTGGINEQF
TRBV28	NA	13	TRBJ1-1	ASWSAGAAYTEAF
TRBV5-1	TRBD1	12	TRBJ2-7	ASSLSGGSYEQY
TRBV19	TRBD1	15	TRBJ2-2	ASSGDPGQLWTGELF
TRBV18	NA	12	TRBJ2-5	ASSPLGVSETQY
TRBV7-3	NA	13	TRBJ2-7	ASSSRDGMAYEQY
TRBV2	TRBD1	13	TRBJ2-3	ASRPGQGPLDTQY
TRBV5-4	NA	12	TRBJ1-1	ASSSDYVSTEAF
TRBV5-5	NA	11	TRBJ2-3	ASSFQAVDTQY
TRBV5-4	TRBD1	13	TRBJ1-3	ASSDGQASGNTIY
TRBV7-8	TRBD1	13	TRBJ2-5	ASSLGVTGLETQY
TRBV5-1	TRBD1	14	TRBJ1-4	ASSLEGQGTNEKLF
TRBV5-4	NA	11	TRBJ1-4	ASSWGRAEKLF
TRBV9	NA	11	TRBJ2-5	ASSGQNQETQY
TRBV14	NA	15	TRBJ1-5	ASSQERQWMSNQPQH
TRBV7-2	NA	14	TRBJ2-2	ASSLDSGRPTGELF
TRBV4-2	TRBD2	15	TRBJ2-3	ASSQDTSGRATDTQY
TRBV14	TRBD1	12	TRBJ2-1	ASSQLGGQDEQF
TRBV7-6	TRBD2	13	TRBJ2-1	ASTVAGTSGREQF
TRBV6-5	TRBD2	12	TRBJ2-7	ASRVLAGVHEQY
TRBV2	TRBD1	11	TRBJ1-1	ASTGTGYTEAF
TRBV5-6	TRBD2	14	TRBJ2-1	ASSWGIPRGGDEQF
TRBV29-1	NA	11	TRBJ2-7	SVGQGSIYEQY
TRBV6-1	NA	7	TRBJ1-1	ASSEASF
TRBV28	TRBD2	13	TRBJ2-7	ASSSASGRANEQY